A single sample gave rise to the 26 T cell receptor beta chains below, sequenced in a study of T cells in Graves' hyperthyroidism and ophthalmopathy. RNA transcripts provided the source from which TCR beta CDR3 regions were amplified. The study used the HTBI primer set for a first-round RT-PCR of the TCR CDR3. TCRdb passed the multiplex PCR reads through MiXCR, listing each CDR3 protein once. The data hold about 180,000 distinct CDR3 sequences, with approximately 15% observed a single time. The sequencing input was blood. These receptors all stem from a woman between 45 and 65 years old with Graves' hyperthyroidism.

This clonotype has ten or more counts. This chain links TRBV7-9 with TRBJ1-1; perhaps TRBD1 as D (6 bases). Germline CDR1 SEHNR, CDR2 FQNEAQ (reference sequence). The CDR3 covers 13 residues. V dropped 6 bases and J dropped 1 base, with 9 bases sitting between them. CDR3: CASRRDTNTEAFF. As DNA, the CDR3 is TGTGCCAGCAGAAGGGACACGAACACTGAAGCTTTCTTT. Together with reference TRBV7-9 and TRBJ1-1, the CDR3 gives the full variable domain: DTGVSQNPRHKITKRGQNVTFRCDPISEHNRLYWYRQTLGQGPEFLTYFQNEAQLEKSRLLSDRFSAERPKGSFSTLEIQRTEQGDSAMYLCASRRDTNTEAFFGQGTRLTVV.

This clonotype was seen repeatedly, ten times or more. The chain recombines TRBV2 with TRBJ2-5; D is uncertain. The CDR3 is made up of 14 amino acids. CDR1 and CDR2 from the germline V gene are SNHLY and FYNNEI. V dropped 7 bases and J dropped 0 bases, with 12 bases sitting between them. This CDR3 reads CASKSGRHQETQYF. The CDR3 region has the DNA TGTGCCAGCAAATCTGGACGGCACCAAGAGACCCAGTACTTC.

This clonotype was seen at least ten times. The rearrangement links TRBV27 to TRBJ2-7; D may be TRBD1 (5 bases). The CDR3 consists of 14 residues. Germline assignment: CDR1 MNHEY and CDR2 SMNVEV (reference sequence). Trimming removed 1 base from V and 2 bases from J, with 9 bases in between. The CDR3 sequence is CASSLWGSAYEQYF. The CDR3 nucleotides read TGTGCCAGCAGTTTATGGGGCAGCGCCTACGAGCAGTACTTC.

The V call is TRBV3-1, the J call TRBJ2-3; D ambiguous. CDR1 and CDR2 from the germline V gene are LGHDT and YNNKEL (reference sequence). The CDR3 spans 13 residues. V lost 7 bases to trimming and J lost 1 base, with 9 bases between them. The CDR3 region has the DNA TGTGCCAGCACCACCAGTGGCACAGATACGCAGTATTTT. Encoded protein: CASTTSGTDTQYF.

The gene calls are TRBV4-1 and TRBJ1-2; 8 bases agree with TRBD1. Losses at the gene ends were 4 bases for V and 4 bases for J; bases not matched to a gene: 8. Germline V lookup: CDR1 MGHRA, CDR2 YSYEKL. This CDR3 comprises 15 residues. CDR3 DNA sequence: TGCGCCAGCAGCCCCCGGACAGGGAATGGCTATGGCTACACCTTC. Protein: CASSPRTGNGYGYTF.

This clonotype has just one count. The gene calls are TRBV7-3 and TRBJ2-3; 9 nucleotides match TRBD2. The CDR3 is 14 residues long. Germline loops: CDR1 SGHTA, CDR2 FQGTGA. V dropped 5 bases and J dropped 4; count of bases not matched to a gene: 4. The DNA of the CDR3 is TGTGCCAGCAGCCGTAGCGGGAGTTCAGATACGCAGTATTTT. Protein sequence: CASSRSGSSDTQYF.

This clonotype showed up many times. The chain couples TRBV29-1 to TRBJ1-2; D gene ambiguous. Per the germline V gene, CDR1 is SQVTM and CDR2 is ANQGSEA. The length of the CDR3 is 12 residues. V was shortened by 4 bases and J by 5 bases, with 11 bases between the two germline ends. The CDR3, as DNA: TGCAGCGTTGCAGGAGTCCCATATGGCTACACCTTC. Amino acid sequence: CSVAGVPYGYTF.

This clonotype came up many times. The rearrangement joins TRBV28 to TRBJ2-7; D ambiguous. Trimming left V 5 bases short and J 0 bases short, with 5 bases between. The CDR3 contains 12 residues. CDR1 MDHEN and CDR2 SYDVKM come from the germline V gene. The CDR3 DNA is TGTGCCAGCAGTCGGGCCTCCTACGAGCAGTACTTC. Its translation: CASSRASYEQYF.

This clonotype has at least ten counts. The rearrangement joins TRBV18 to TRBJ2-7; D remains ambiguous. With 3 bases removed from V and 4 bases from J, the gap between germline ends came to 7 bases. Germline values: CDR1 KGHSH, CDR2 LQKENI. The CDR3 is 12 residues long. In nucleotides, the CDR3 is TGTGCCAGCTCACCGATAGGATACGAGCAGTACTTC. Its translation: CASSPIGYEQYF.

This clonotype was recorded many times. This chain uses TRBV12-3 or TRBV12-4 with TRBJ2-6, with a tentative D call TRBD1 (6 bases). Trimming removed 6 bases from V and 2 bases from J, with 8 bases in between. The CDR3 covers 14 residues. The CDR3: CASRNRAGANVLTF. CDR3 bases: TGTGCCAGCAGGAACAGGGCTGGGGCCAACGTCCTGACTTTC.

This clonotype appeared many times. This chain connects TRBV20-1 to TRBJ1-3; D not certain. V shed 6 bases and J shed 2 bases, with 8 bases lying between them. From germline, CDR1 is DFQATT and CDR2 SNEGSKA (reference sequence). The CDR3 extends over 12 amino acids. The CDR3 DNA sequence: TGCAGTGCCAGTTCCCCTGGAAACACCATATATTTT. Translating gives CSASSPGNTIYF.

This clonotype was recorded many times. This rearrangement joins TRBV7-9 to TRBJ1-4; a weak D match, TRBD1 (6 bases). Germline loops: CDR1 SEHNR, CDR2 FQNEAQ (reference sequence). The ends were cut back, 5 bases at V and 5 bases at J, with 15 bases in the middle. The CDR3 has 15 amino acids. CDR3 coding DNA: TGTGCCAGCAGCCCGAAAGGGGGGCTAAATGAAAAACTGTTTTTT. Translation: CASSPKGGLNEKLFF.

This clonotype was observed many times. This chain connects TRBV2 to TRBJ2-7, with TRBD1 matching 7 bases. V lost 10 bases and J lost 6; bases outside the gene matches: 9. The germline V gene has CDR1 SNHLY and CDR2 FYNNEI. The length of the CDR3 is 12 residues. CDR3 bases: TGTGCCACCCTACGGTCAGGGGGCGAGCAGTACTTC. As protein: CATLRSGGEQYF.

This clonotype was counted between two and nine times. The CDR3 nucleotides read TGTGCCAGTAGTATACCCGGGACTGGGGCCAACGTCCTGACTTTC. Protein product: CASSIPGTGANVLTF. The chain combines TRBV19 with TRBJ2-6; D possibly corresponds to TRBD2 (5 bases). V was clipped by 2 bases and J by 2 bases, with 7 bases between them. Germline V gives CDR1 LNHDA, CDR2 SQIVND (reference sequence). The CDR3 is 15 residues long. Supplemented by reference TRBV19 and TRBJ2-6, the full variable domain reads DGGITQSPKYLFRKEGQNVTLSCEQNLNHDAMYWYRQDPGQGLRLIYYSQIVNDFQKGDIAEGYSVSREKKESFPLTVTSAQKNPTAFYLCASSIPGTGANVLTFGAGSRLTVL.

This clonotype was counted ten times or more. The chain uses TRBV5-1 and TRBJ2-3; 7 bases are shared with TRBD1. The trim removed 4 bases at V and 2 bases at J, leaving 13 bases unmatched. The V gene's germline CDR1 is SGHRS and CDR2 YFSETQ. This CDR3 has 17 residues. CDR3 protein: CASSPTPLTGLTDTQYF. The CDR3 nucleotides are TGCGCCAGCAGCCCGACTCCTCTGACAGGGCTCACAGATACGCAGTATTTT.

This clonotype was counted at least ten times. V is TRBV12-3 or TRBV12-4 and J is TRBJ1-4, with D unresolved. CDR3 length: 13 residues. V was cut by 0 bases and J by 7 bases, with 6 bases left in between. The DNA of the CDR3 is TGTGCCAGCAGTTTAGCGATGCGTGAAAAACTGTTTTTT. This codes for CASSLAMREKLFF.

This clonotype came up many times. This rearrangement joins TRBV11-2 to TRBJ1-2; D gene uncertain. Germline V CDR1 and CDR2: SGHAT, FQNNGV. CDR3 length: 12 residues. V was pared by 5 bases and J by 7 bases, with 11 bases between. Written as DNA, the CDR3 is TGTGCCAGCAGCCTTTGGTCAGGTGGCTACACCTTC. It translates to CASSLWSGGYTF.

This clonotype was recorded at least ten times. This chain joins TRBV12-3 or TRBV12-4 and TRBJ2-3; D perhaps matches TRBD2 (6 bases). V was clipped by 1 base and J by 5 bases, with 13 bases between them. CDR3 length equals 15 residues. In DNA form, the CDR3 reads TGTGCCAGCAGTTTAGAGGGAAAGGGACTAGATACGCAGTATTTT. Translating gives CASSLEGKGLDTQYF.

This clonotype was seen repeatedly, ten times or more. This chain connects TRBV7-9 to TRBJ1-2; TRBD1 aligns across 7 bases. Trimming removed 4 bases from V and 3 bases from J; junction bases left unmatched: 8. This CDR3 is built from 15 residues. From germline, CDR1 is SEHNR and CDR2 FQNEAQ (reference sequence). CDR3 sequence: CASSSGDSLHYGYTF. The CDR3 nucleotides are TGTGCCAGCAGCTCCGGGGACAGCTTGCACTATGGCTACACCTTC.

Note on this clonotype: The conserved phenylalanine or tryptophan normally closing the CDR3 is absent here, so this likely arose from a read error. The V call is TRBV28, the J call TRBJ1-5, with 9 bases matching TRBD1. This CDR3 is 14 amino acids long. CDR1 is MDHEN and CDR2 is SYDVKM in the germline V gene. The trim removed 5 bases at V and 6 bases at J, leaving 5 bases unmatched. This CDR3 is CASSRTGEGQPQHL. DNA of the CDR3: TGTGCCAGCAGTCGGACAGGGGAAGGTCAGCCCCAGCATCTT.

The chain joins TRBV6-1 to TRBJ1-1, with D uncertain. The CDR3 length is 14 residues. The germline V gene encodes CDR1 MNHNS and CDR2 SASEGT. The ends were cut back, 4 bases at V and 0 bases at J, with 9 bases in the middle. CDR3 DNA: TGTGCCAGCAGTGGCGCCTCAATGAACACTGAAGCTTTCTTT. Translated, it gives CASSGASMNTEAFF.

The V and J genes are TRBV4-3 and TRBJ1-2, with D perhaps matching TRBD1 (6 bases). The germline V gene has CDR1 LGHNA and CDR2 YSLEER. This CDR3 spans 15 amino acids. Deletions cut 1 base from V and 6 bases from J, with 15 bases between. Here the CDR3 reads CASSQVEGGEDGYTF. The DNA of the CDR3 is TGCGCCAGCAGCCAAGTAGAGGGGGGCGAGGATGGCTACACCTTC.

This clonotype was counted many times. The chain has TRBV2 and TRBJ1-5, with D hard to call. Trimming stripped 5 bases from V and 0 bases from J, with 11 bases between. Germline CDR1 reads SNHLY; CDR2 reads FYNNEI. The CDR3 is 15 amino acids. CDR3 nucleotide sequence: TGTGCCAGCAGTCCCAAGGGCGCTAGCAATCAGCCCCAGCATTTT. Its translation is CASSPKGASNQPQHF.

The table lists this clonotype with many counts. This chain joins TRBV7-9 and TRBJ2-7; no reliable D call. Trimming took off 0 bases at V and 0 bases at J, with 9 bases between the two ends. The CDR3 sequence is 15 residues long. Germline V lookup: CDR1 SEHNR, CDR2 FQNEAQ (reference sequence). CDR3 amino acids: CASSLALGPSYEQYF. In DNA, the CDR3 is TGTGCCAGCAGCTTAGCGCTAGGGCCCTCCTACGAGCAGTACTTC.

This clonotype was seen ten or more times. This chain links TRBV20-1 with TRBJ1-2; D is undetermined. CDR3 size: 10 residues. The germline V gene has CDR1 DFQATT and CDR2 SNEGSKA (reference sequence). V was clipped by 8 bases and J by 8 bases, with 12 bases between them. The CDR3 loop reads CSSSPGGYTF. Written as DNA, the CDR3 is TGCAGTTCGTCCCCCGGGGGCTACACCTTC.

The sample holds many counts of this clonotype. The chain is built from TRBV11-3 and TRBJ2-1, with D tentatively TRBD1 (5 bases). Germline-derived CDR1 and CDR2 are SGHNT and YENEEA. V lost 2 bases and J 6 bases, leaving 17 bases between the germline ends. The CDR3 covers 16 residues. As DNA, the CDR3 is TGTGCCAGCAGCTTAAGGGGTCAAGGATCGTTCAATGAGCAGTTCTTC. As protein: CASSLRGQGSFNEQFF.